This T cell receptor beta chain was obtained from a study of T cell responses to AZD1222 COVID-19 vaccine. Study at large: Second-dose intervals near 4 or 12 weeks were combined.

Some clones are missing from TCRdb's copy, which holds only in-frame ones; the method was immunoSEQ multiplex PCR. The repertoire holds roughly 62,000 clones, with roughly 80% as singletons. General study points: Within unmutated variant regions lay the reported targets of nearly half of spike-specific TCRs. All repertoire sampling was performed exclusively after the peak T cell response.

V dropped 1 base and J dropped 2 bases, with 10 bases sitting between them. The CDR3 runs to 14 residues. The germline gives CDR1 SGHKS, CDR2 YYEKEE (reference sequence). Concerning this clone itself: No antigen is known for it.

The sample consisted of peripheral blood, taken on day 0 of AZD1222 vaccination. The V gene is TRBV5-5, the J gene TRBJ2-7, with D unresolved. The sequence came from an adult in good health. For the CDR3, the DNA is TGTGCCAGCAGCTTGAGGGCTGCTACCTACGAGCAGTACTTC. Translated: CASSLRAATYEQYF.